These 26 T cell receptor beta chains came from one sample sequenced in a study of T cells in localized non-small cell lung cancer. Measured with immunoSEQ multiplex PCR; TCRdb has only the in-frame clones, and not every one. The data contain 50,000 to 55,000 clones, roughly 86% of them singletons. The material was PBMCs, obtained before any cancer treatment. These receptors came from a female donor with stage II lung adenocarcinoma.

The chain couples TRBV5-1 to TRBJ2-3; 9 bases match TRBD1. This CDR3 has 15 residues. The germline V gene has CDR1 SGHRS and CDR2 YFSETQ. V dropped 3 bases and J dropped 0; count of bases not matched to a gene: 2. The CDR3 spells CASSSGQGSTDTQYF. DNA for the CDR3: TGCGCCAGCAGCTCGGGACAGGGAAGCACAGATACGCAGTATTTT.

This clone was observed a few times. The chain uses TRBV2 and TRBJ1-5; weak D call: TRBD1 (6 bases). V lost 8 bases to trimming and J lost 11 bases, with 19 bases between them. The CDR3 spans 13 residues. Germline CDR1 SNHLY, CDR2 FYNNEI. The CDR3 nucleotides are TGTGCCAGCCGGACTGGGGGAGAGGGGGCCCAGCATTTT. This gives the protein CASRTGGEGAQHF. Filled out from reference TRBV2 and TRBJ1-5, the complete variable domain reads EPEVTQTPSHQVTQMGQEVILRCVPISNHLYFYWYRQILGQKVEFLVSFYNNEISEKSEIFDDQFSVERPDGSNFTLKIRSTKLEDSAMYFCASRTGGEGAQHFGDGTRLSIL.

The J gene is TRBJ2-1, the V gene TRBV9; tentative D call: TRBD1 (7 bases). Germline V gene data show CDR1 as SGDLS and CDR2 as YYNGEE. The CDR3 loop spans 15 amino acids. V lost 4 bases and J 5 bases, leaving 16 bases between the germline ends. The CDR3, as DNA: TGTGCCAGCAGCCCGGGGGACAGCCAAAACAATGAGCAGTTCTTC. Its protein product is CASSPGDSQNNEQFF.

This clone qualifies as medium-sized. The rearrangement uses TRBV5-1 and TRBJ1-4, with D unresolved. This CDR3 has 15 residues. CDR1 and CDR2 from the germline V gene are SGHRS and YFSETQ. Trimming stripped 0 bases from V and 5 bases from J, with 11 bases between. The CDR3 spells CASSLDYRPNEKLFF. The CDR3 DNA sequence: TGCGCCAGCAGCTTGGACTACAGACCAAATGAAAAACTGTTTTTT.

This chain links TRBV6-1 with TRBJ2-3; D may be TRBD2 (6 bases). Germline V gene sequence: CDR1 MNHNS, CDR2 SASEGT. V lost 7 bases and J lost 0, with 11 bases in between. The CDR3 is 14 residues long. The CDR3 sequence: CASTEGTSTDTQYF. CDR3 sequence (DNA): TGTGCCAGCACCGAGGGGACTAGCACAGATACGCAGTATTTT.

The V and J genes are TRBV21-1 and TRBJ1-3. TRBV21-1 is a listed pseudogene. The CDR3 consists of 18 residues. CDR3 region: CASSNPKLPRASGNTIYF. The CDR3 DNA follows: TGTGCCAGCAGCAATCCTAAACTCCCTCGTGCCTCTGGAAACACCATATATTTT.

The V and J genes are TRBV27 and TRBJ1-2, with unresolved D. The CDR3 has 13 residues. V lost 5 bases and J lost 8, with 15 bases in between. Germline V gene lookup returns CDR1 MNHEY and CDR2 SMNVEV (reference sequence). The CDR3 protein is CASSNTPGEGYTF. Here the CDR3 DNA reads TGTGCCAGCAGTAACACACCTGGGGAGGGCTACACCTTC.

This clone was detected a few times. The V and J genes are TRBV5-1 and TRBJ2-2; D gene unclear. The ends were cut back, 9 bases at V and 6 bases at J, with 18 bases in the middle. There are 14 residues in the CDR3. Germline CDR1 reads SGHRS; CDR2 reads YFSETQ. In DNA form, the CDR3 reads TGCGCCACCAAGACGGCGGCCTCGGCCGGGGAGCTGTTTTTT. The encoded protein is CATKTAASAGELFF.

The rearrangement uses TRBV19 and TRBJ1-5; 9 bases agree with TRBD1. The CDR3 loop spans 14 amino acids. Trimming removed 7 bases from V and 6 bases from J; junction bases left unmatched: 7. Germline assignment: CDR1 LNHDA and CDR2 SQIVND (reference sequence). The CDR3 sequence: CASTKQGAGQPQHF. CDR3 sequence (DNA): TGTGCCAGTACAAAACAGGGGGCAGGTCAGCCCCAGCATTTT.

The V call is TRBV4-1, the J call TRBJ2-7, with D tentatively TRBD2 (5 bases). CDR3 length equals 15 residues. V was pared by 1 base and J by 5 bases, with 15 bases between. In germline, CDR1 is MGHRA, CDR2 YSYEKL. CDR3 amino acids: CASSQVGLRLNEQYF. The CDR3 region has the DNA TGCGCCAGCAGCCAAGTAGGCCTGCGACTAAACGAGCAGTACTTC.

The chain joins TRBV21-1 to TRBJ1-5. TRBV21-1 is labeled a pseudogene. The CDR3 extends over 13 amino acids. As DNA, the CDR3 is TGTGCCAGCAGCAAATCGGGGAATCAGCCCCAGCATTTT. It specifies CASSKSGNQPQHF.

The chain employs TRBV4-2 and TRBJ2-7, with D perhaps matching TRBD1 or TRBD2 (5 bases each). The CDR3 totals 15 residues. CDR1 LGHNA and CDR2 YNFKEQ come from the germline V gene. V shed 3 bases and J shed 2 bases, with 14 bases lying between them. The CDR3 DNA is TGTGCCAGCAGCCACACCGGGACCGCCACCTACGAGCAGTACTTC. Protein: CASSHTGTATYEQYF.

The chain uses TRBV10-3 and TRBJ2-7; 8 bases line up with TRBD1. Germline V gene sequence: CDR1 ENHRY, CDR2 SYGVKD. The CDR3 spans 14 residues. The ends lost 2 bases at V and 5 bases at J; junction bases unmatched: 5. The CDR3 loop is CAISETTGVHEQYF. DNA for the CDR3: TGTGCCATCAGTGAGACGACAGGGGTCCACGAGCAGTACTTC.

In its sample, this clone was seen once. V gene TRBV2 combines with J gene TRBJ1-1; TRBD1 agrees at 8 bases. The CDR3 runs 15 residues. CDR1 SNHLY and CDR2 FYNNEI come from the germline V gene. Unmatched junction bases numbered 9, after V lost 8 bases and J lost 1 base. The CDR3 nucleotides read TGTGCCAGCGCGGGGACAGGCTCGAGGAACACTGAAGCTTTCTTT. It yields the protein CASAGTGSRNTEAFF. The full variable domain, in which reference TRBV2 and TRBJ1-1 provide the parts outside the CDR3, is EPEVTQTPSHQVTQMGQEVILRCVPISNHLYFYWYRQILGQKVEFLVSFYNNEISEKSEIFDDQFSVERPDGSNFTLKIRSTKLEDSAMYFCASAGTGSRNTEAFFGQGTRLTVV.

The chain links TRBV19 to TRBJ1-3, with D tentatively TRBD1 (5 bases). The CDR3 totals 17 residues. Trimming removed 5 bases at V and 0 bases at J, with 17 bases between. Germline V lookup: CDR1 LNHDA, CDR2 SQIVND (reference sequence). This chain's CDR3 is CASSFGDDSISGNTIYF. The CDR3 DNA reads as TGTGCCAGTAGTTTCGGGGATGACAGTATCTCTGGAAACACCATATATTTT.

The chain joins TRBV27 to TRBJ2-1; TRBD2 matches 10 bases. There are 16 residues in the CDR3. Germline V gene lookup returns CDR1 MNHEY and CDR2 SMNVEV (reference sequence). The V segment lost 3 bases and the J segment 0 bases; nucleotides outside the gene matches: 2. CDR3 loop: CASSFSGGSSYNEQFF. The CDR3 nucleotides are TGTGCCAGCAGTTTTAGCGGGGGGTCCTCCTACAATGAGCAGTTCTTC.

The CDR3 is CASSWRSKNTEAFF. The CDR3 region has the DNA TGTGCCAGCAGTTGGCGCAGTAAGAACACTGAAGCTTTCTTT. The rearrangement joins TRBV6-5 to TRBJ1-1; no clear D. Trimming removed 4 bases at V and 1 base at J, with 10 bases between. CDR3 length equals 14 residues. Germline V gene sequence: CDR1 MNHEY, CDR2 SVGAGI.

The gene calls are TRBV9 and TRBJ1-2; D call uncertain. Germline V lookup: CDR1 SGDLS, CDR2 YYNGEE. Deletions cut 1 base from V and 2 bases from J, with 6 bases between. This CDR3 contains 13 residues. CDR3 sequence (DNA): TGTGCCAGCAGCGTAAGGGAGAACTATGGCTACACCTTC. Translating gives CASSVRENYGYTF.

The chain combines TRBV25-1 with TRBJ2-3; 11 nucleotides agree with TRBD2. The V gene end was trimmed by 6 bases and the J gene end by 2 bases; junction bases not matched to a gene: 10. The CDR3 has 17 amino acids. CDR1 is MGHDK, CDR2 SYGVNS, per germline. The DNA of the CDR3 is TGTGCCAGCAGCTTCTTCCTAGCGGGGGGCCTCACAGATACGCAGTATTTT. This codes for CASSFFLAGGLTDTQYF.

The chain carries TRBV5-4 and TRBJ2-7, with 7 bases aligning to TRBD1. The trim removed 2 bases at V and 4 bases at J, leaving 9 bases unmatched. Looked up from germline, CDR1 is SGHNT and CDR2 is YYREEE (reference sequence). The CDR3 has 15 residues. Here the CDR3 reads CASSLPGTDYYEQYF. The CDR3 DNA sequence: TGTGCCAGCAGCTTACCAGGGACAGATTATTACGAGCAGTACTTC.

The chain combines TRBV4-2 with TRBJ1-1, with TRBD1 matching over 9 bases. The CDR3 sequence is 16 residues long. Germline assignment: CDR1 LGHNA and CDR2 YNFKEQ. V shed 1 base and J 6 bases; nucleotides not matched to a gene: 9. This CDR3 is CASSQGTGAPGAEAFF. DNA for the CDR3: TGTGCCAGCAGCCAAGGGACAGGGGCCCCAGGGGCTGAAGCTTTCTTT.

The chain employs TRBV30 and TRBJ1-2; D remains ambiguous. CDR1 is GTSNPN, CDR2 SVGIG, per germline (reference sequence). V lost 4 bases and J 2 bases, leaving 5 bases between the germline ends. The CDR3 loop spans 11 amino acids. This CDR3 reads CAWMSNYGYTF. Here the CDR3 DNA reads TGTGCCTGGATGAGCAACTATGGCTACACCTTC.

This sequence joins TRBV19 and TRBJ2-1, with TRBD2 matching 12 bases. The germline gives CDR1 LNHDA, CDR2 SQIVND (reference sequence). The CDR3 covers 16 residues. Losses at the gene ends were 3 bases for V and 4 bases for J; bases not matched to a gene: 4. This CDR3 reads CASSIWTSGEYNEQFF. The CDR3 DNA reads TGTGCCAGTAGTATCTGGACTAGCGGGGAGTACAATGAGCAGTTCTTC.

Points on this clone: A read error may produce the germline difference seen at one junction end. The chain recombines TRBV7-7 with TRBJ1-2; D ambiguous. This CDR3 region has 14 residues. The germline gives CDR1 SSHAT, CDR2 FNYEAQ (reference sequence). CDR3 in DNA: TGTGCTAGCAGCTTGGCAGGACCTACGAGGGGCTACACCTTC. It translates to CASSLAGPTRGYTF.

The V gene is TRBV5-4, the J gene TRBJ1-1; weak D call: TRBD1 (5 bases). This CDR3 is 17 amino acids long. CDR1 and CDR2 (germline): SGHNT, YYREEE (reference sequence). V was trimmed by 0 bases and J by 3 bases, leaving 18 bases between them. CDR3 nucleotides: TGTGCCAGCAGCTTGGAGGGATTGTGGACAAACCACACTGAAGCTTTCTTT. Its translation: CASSLEGLWTNHTEAFF.

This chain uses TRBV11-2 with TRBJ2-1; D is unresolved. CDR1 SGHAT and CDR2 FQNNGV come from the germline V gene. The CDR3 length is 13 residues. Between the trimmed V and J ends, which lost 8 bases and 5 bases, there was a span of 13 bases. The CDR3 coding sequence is TGTGCCAGCGCCCTGGGCTACCACAATGAGCAGTTCTTC. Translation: CASALGYHNEQFF.